These 4 T cell receptor beta chains originate from one sample sequenced in a study of breast tumors, draining lymph nodes, adjacent tissues. Samples came from axillary lymph nodes draining the breast cancer. TCRdb re-called the multiplex PCR reads through MiXCR, storing one row per CDR3 protein. The table shows around 230,000 distinct CDR3 sequences, with approximately 36% occurring only once. Sequenced input: axillary lymph node tissue. The source of these receptors is a female donor with breast cancer. Some clones in this sample may be carry-over from other donors' samples.

V usage is TRBV20-1 and J usage is TRBJ2-3; 7 bases align to TRBD2. The CDR3 loop spans 13 amino acids. The germline CDR1 and CDR2 sequences are DFQATT and SNEGSKA (reference sequence). V was pared by 6 bases and J by 3 bases, with 6 bases of the junction left unmatched. In DNA form, the CDR3 reads TGCAGTGCCACCTTGCGGGGGACAGATACGCAGTATTTT. Translation gives CSATLRGTDTQYF.

This clonotype was counted at least ten times. V is TRBV13 and J is TRBJ2-7; tentative D call: TRBD2 (6 bases). Germline values: CDR1 PRHDT, CDR2 FYEKMQ (reference sequence). This CDR3 spans 13 amino acids. V lost 8 bases and J 0 bases, leaving 11 bases between the germline ends. Written as DNA, the CDR3 is TGTGCCAGCGCTAGCGAGAGCTCCTACGAGCAGTACTTC. It is translated as CASASESSYEQYF.

As regards this clonotype: An end of the junction does not agree with germline; a read error may underlie this. The rearrangement uses TRBV11-2 and TRBJ2-1; TRBD2 is a possible D gene (5 bases). The V gene's germline CDR1 is SGHAT and CDR2 FQNNGV. The CDR3 totals 17 residues. CDR3 nucleotides: TGTGCCAGTAGCTTAGTCCCCCCGGCACTAGGCAATGAGAAGCAGTTCTTC. It encodes CASSLVPPALGNEKQFF.

This clonotype was counted ten times or more. The chain carries TRBV29-1 and TRBJ2-1; 7 bases are a match to TRBD2. Trimming took 4 bases from V and 7 from J; bases not matched to a gene: 7. Germline V gives CDR1 SQVTM, CDR2 ANQGSEA. The CDR3 covers 13 residues. The CDR3 sequence: CSVGGGTQNEQFF. The DNA of the CDR3 is TGCAGCGTTGGGGGGGGGACCCAAAATGAGCAGTTCTTC.